The 17 T cell receptor beta chains below were found in one sample sequenced in a study of T cells in Graves' hyperthyroidism and ophthalmopathy. The CDR3 regions of TCR beta were amplified from RNA transcripts. The HTBI primer set was used in a first-round RT-PCR of the TCR CDR3. Each CDR3 protein gets one entry after TCRdb re-called the multiplex PCR reads with MiXCR. This repertoire shows a few hundred thousand distinct CDR3 sequences, 18% found once; its top ten account for under 55%. Sequenced material: blood. These TCRs come from a woman aged 45-65 years with Graves' hyperthyroidism.

The V and J genes are TRBV20-1 and TRBJ2-3; 9 bases fit TRBD2. From germline, CDR1 is DFQATT and CDR2 SNEGSKA (reference sequence). With 0 bases clipped from V and 5 bases from J, the junction kept 9 bases outside the gene matches. The CDR3 totals 16 residues. The DNA for the CDR3 is TGCAGTGCTAGAGATTCTCAAGCGGGAGGACTAGATACGCAGTATTTT. This codes for CSARDSQAGGLDTQYF.

Many counts were recorded for this clonotype. This sequence joins TRBV6-2 or TRBV6-3 and TRBJ1-5; 7 nucleotides line up with TRBD1. V shed 4 bases, J shed 4 bases, and the junction held 4 bases outside the gene matches. The CDR3 length is 14 residues. Germline values: CDR1 MNHEY, CDR2 SVGEGT. Written as DNA, the CDR3 is TGTGCCAGCAGTTTCCAGGGGGAGAATCAGCCCCAGCATTTT. This sequence encodes CASSFQGENQPQHF.

This clonotype was observed a few times. The rearrangement links TRBV12-3 or TRBV12-4 to TRBJ2-2; D may be TRBD1 or TRBD2 (6 bases each). The CDR3 is 12 residues long. V was clipped by 5 bases and J by 13 bases, with 14 bases between them. The CDR3 spells CASSPGAYGLFF. As DNA, the CDR3 is TGTGCCAGCAGTCCGGGGGCCTATGGGCTGTTTTTT.

This clonotype has ten or more counts. The rearrangement uses TRBV12-3 or TRBV12-4 and TRBJ2-3, with 7 bases identical to TRBD2. The CDR3 has 16 amino acids. With 6 bases clipped from V and 2 bases from J, the junction kept 11 bases outside the gene matches. The chain's CDR3 is CASRQLAYSDTDTQYF. DNA of the CDR3: TGTGCCAGCAGACAACTAGCGTATTCCGACACAGATACGCAGTATTTT.

This chain uses TRBV10-3 with TRBJ2-3, with D perhaps given as TRBD1 or TRBD2 (6 bases each). V dropped 4 bases and J dropped 5 bases, with 10 bases sitting between them. CDR3 length: 13 amino acids. Germline-derived CDR1 and CDR2 are ENHRY and SYGVKD. In DNA, the CDR3 is TGTGCCATCAGTGGGGGGGCCGGAGATACGCAGTATTTT. The encoded protein is CAISGGAGDTQYF.

Many counts were recorded for this clonotype. CDR3 protein: CAISAQLNTEAFF. CDR3 DNA sequence: TGTGCCATCAGTGCACAACTAAACACTGAAGCTTTCTTT. The chain couples TRBV10-3 to TRBJ1-1; D remains unclear. CDR1 ENHRY and CDR2 SYGVKD come from the germline V gene. The V and J ends lost 4 bases and 2 bases respectively, with 8 bases between them. The CDR3 is made up of 13 amino acids.

This clonotype was counted at least ten times. The chain employs TRBV27 and TRBJ1-5, with D uncertain. Germline CDR1 and CDR2: MNHEY and SMNVEV (reference sequence). This CDR3 spans 14 amino acids. Trimming cost V 1 base and J 7 bases, with 11 bases left between them. The CDR3 DNA reads TGTGCCAGCAGTTTATGGGCCGGAGGGCAGCCCCAGCATTTT. Its protein is CASSLWAGGQPQHF.

This clonotype was observed many times. The rearrangement uses TRBV2 and TRBJ2-3; D ambiguous. This CDR3 is 15 amino acids long. Germline V gives CDR1 SNHLY, CDR2 FYNNEI. Trimming removed 3 bases at V and 1 base at J, with 11 bases between. CDR3 protein: CASSDVAFGTDTQYF. CDR3 in DNA: TGTGCCAGCAGTGACGTAGCTTTTGGCACAGATACGCAGTATTTT.

The chain links TRBV7-3 to TRBJ2-1; 9 bases agree with TRBD2. With V trimmed by 2 bases and J by 4 bases, 6 bases remained unmatched. Per germline, CDR1 SGHTA and CDR2 FQGTGA. CDR3 length: 16 residues. The CDR3: CASSLGASGDYNEQFF. For the CDR3, the DNA is TGTGCCAGCAGCTTAGGTGCTAGCGGGGATTACAATGAGCAGTTCTTC.

This clonotype appeared many times. This CDR3 is CASKKGRGAETQYF. The DNA of the CDR3 is TGTGCCAGCAAAAAGGGACGGGGAGCGGAGACCCAGTACTTC. This chain links TRBV27 with TRBJ2-5; D possibly matches TRBD1 or TRBD2 (5 bases each). Trimming shortened V by 7 bases and J by 5 bases, and 17 bases separated the two germline ends. CDR1 MNHEY and CDR2 SMNVEV come from the germline V gene (reference sequence). The CDR3 loop spans 14 amino acids.

This clonotype was counted ten times or more. V and J are TRBV3-1 and TRBJ2-2; 11 bases line up with TRBD2. CDR3 length equals 15 residues. V was pared by 3 bases and J by 5 bases, with 2 bases of the junction left unmatched. CDR1 is LGHDT, CDR2 YNNKEL, per germline (reference sequence). The DNA for the CDR3 is TGTGCCAGCAGCCAGCGGACTAGCGGGACCGGGGAGCTGTTTTTT. This sequence encodes CASSQRTSGTGELFF.

The rearrangement uses TRBV6-5 and TRBJ1-5, with 7 bases fitting TRBD1. The CDR3 contains 19 residues. Germline V gene data show CDR1 as MNHEY and CDR2 as SVGAGI. The trim removed 0 bases at V and 0 bases at J, leaving 11 bases unmatched. CDR3 DNA sequence: TGTGCCAGCAGTTACTCGGACAGGTCTCATTATTATAGCAATCAGCCCCAGCATTTT. Protein product: CASSYSDRSHYYSNQPQHF.

This clonotype was seen only a few times. The chain links TRBV6-2 or TRBV6-3 to TRBJ2-1; 9 bases agree with TRBD2. After removal of 6 bases from V and 3 bases from J, the junction contained 6 bases not matched to a gene. CDR1 and CDR2 from the germline V gene are MNHEY and SVGEGT. This CDR3 has 15 amino acids. CDR3 protein: CASSPLAGNYNEQFF. The DNA for the CDR3 is TGTGCCAGCAGCCCGCTAGCGGGAAACTACAATGAGCAGTTCTTC.

In its sample, this clonotype was seen many times. This sequence joins TRBV12-3 or TRBV12-4 and TRBJ2-5, with D maybe TRBD2 (6 bases). The CDR3 spans 15 residues. Trimming removed 3 bases at V and 4 bases at J, with 15 bases between. CDR3 sequence: CASSLEGRYGETQYF. The CDR3 nucleotides are TGTGCCAGCAGTTTGGAGGGGCGGTATGGAGAGACCCAGTACTTC.

This clonotype was observed many times. V is TRBV2 and J is TRBJ2-2, with TRBD2 matching 10 bases. Germline V gene lookup returns CDR1 SNHLY and CDR2 FYNNEI. J was trimmed by 5 bases and V by 5 bases; bases with no gene match: 5. The length of the CDR3 is 15 residues. The CDR3 DNA follows: TGTGCCAGCAGTCCCCCTAGCGGGAGAACCGGGGAGCTGTTTTTT. Translated, it gives CASSPPSGRTGELFF.

A word on this clonotype: With a much larger clone just one base away, this may be a read error. The chain has TRBV27 and TRBJ2-5, with TRBD1 matching over 7 bases. From germline, CDR1 is MNHEY and CDR2 SMNVEV (reference sequence). The CDR3 loop spans 13 amino acids. V was clipped by 2 bases and J by 6 bases; unmatched bases: 3. This chain's CDR3 is CASSLQGEKTQYF. As DNA, the CDR3 is TGTGCCAGCAGTTTACAGGGGGAAAAGACCCAGTACTTC.

This clonotype was observed at least ten times. The chain recombines TRBV11-2 with TRBJ2-7; D not resolved. CDR1 and CDR2 from the germline V gene are SGHAT and FQNNGV. Trimming cost V 3 bases and J 6 bases, with 9 bases left between them. This CDR3 has 12 residues. DNA for the CDR3: TGTGCCAGCAGCTTTGCCGGGTCCGAGCAGTACTTC. Translating gives CASSFAGSEQYF.